This T cell receptor beta chain was recorded in a study of blood T cell repertoires in COVID-19. Study-level background: Sources were T cells, B-cell-depleted T cells, or PBMCs; the material itself was cDNA or gDNA.

Sequencing used immunoSEQ multiplex PCR; TCRdb keeps in-frame clones, though not all of them. The table shows approximately 150,000 clones, with over 70% occurring only once. V trimming: 5 bases; J trimming: 0 bases; junction bases outside the gene matches: 16. Germline assignment: CDR1 SEHNR and CDR2 FQNEAQ (reference sequence). The CDR3 runs to 19 residues. The sample holds a few counts of this clone. J is TRBJ2-1 and V is TRBV7-9; 7 bases are a match to TRBD1. This clonotype was sampled from a woman in her fifties or sixties with acute or convalescent COVID-19. Sequencing input: peripheral blood. The chain's CDR3 is CASSPPVTGSRSSYNEQFF. As DNA, the CDR3 is TGTGCCAGCAGCCCTCCCGTGACAGGGTCGAGGAGCTCCTACAATGAGCAGTTCTTC.